Given below is one T cell receptor (beta chain) in context. The time point was: peripheral blood 6 weeks after treatment start. For each patient, 1 to 8 samples were obtained, pretreatment and on-treatment. This sample stems from a study of PD-L1 blockade in urothelial cancer. Overall study context: The study started patients on atezolizumab in about 2014, giving 1,200 mg intravenously every 3 weeks. Among blood samples, the median T cell count was some 150,000.

Using immunoSEQ multiplex PCR, the repertoire was profiled, and TCRdb retains in-frame clones only, with some absent. The sample carries 80,000 to 95,000 clones, roughly 85% recorded once. The CDR3 has 13 amino acids. Germline V CDR1 and CDR2: SGHNT, YYREEE (reference sequence). Trimming took 4 bases from V and 7 from J, leaving 14 bases between them. This specimen was PBMCs, taken around atezolizumab (anti-PD-L1) treatment. The TCR was taken from a man aged 65 to 85 with urothelial cancer. This sequence joins TRBV5-4 and TRBJ1-2; D might be TRBD1 (5 bases). CDR3 DNA: TGTGCCAGCAGCCACCCCGCAGGGATTGGCTACACCTTC. Residues: CASSHPAGIGYTF.